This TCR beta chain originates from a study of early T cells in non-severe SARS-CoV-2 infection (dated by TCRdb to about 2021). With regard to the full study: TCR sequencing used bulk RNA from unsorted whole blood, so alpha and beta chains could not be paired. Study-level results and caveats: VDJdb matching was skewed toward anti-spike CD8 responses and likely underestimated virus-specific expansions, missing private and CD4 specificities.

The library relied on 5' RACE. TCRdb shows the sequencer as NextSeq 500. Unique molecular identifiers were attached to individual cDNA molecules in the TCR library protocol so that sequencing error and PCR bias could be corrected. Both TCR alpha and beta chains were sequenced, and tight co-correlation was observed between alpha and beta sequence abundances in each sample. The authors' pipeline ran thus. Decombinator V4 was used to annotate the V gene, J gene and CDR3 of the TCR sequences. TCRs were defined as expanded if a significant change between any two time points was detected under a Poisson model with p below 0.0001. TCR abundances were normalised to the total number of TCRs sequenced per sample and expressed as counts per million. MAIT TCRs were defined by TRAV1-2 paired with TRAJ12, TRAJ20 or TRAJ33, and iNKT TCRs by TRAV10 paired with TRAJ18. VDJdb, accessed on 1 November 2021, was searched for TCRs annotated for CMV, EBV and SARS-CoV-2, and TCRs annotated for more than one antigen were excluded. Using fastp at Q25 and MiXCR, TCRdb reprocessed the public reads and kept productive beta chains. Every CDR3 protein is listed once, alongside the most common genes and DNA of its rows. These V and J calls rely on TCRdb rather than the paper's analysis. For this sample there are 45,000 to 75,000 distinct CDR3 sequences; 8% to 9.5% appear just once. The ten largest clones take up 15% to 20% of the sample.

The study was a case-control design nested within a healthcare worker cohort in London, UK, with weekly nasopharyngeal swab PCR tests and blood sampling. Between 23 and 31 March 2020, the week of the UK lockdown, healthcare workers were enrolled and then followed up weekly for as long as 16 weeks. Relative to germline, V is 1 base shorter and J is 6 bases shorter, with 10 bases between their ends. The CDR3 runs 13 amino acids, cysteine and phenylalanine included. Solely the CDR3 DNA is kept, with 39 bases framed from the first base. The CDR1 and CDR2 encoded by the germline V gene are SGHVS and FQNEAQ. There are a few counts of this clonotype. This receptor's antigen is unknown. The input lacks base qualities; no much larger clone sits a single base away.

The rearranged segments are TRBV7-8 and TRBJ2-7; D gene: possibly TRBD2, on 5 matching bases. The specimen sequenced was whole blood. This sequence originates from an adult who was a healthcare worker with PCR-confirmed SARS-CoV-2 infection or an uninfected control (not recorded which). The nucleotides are TGTGCCAGCAGCTTAGTAGCAGAGGGCGAGCAGTACTTC. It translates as CASSLVAEGEQYF.